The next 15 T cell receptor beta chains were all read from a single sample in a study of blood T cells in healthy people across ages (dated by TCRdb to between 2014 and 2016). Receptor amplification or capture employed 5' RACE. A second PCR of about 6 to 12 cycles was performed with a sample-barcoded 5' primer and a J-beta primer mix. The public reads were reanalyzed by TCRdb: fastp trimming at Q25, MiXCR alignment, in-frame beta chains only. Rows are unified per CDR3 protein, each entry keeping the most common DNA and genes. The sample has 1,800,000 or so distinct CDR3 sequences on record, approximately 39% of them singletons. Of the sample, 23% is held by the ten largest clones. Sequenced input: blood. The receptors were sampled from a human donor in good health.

This CDR3 reads CATSSSPARETQYF. In DNA form, the CDR3 reads TGTGCCACCAGCTCCTCCCCAGCGAGGGAGACCCAGTACTTC. The rearrangement joins TRBV15 to TRBJ2-5; no firm D call. Germline V lookup: CDR1 LNHNV, CDR2 YYDKDF (reference sequence). V was clipped by 5 bases and J by 5 bases, with 15 bases between them. CDR3 length: 14 residues.

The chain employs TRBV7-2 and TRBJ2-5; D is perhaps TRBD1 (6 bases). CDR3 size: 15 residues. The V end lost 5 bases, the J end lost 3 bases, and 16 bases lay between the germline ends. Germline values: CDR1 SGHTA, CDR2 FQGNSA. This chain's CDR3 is CASSRTGLREETQYF. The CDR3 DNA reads TGTGCCAGCAGCCGAACAGGGTTAAGAGAAGAGACCCAGTACTTC.

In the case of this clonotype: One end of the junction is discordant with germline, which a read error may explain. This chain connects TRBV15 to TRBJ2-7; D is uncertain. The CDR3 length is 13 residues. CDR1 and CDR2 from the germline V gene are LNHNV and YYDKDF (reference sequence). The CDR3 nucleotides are TGTACCACCAGCAGACCGAGCTCCTACGAGCAGTACTTC. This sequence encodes CTTSRPSSYEQYF.

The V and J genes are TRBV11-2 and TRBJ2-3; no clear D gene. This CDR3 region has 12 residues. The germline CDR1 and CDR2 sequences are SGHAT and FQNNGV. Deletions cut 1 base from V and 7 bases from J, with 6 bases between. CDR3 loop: CASSLASNTQYF. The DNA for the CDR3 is TGTGCCAGCAGCTTAGCGTCCAATACGCAGTATTTT.

The DNA of the CDR3 is TGCAGTGCTAGAGTCGACAGCTCGAGCAATCAGCCCCAGCATTTT. This encodes CSARVDSSSNQPQHF. This chain joins TRBV20-1 and TRBJ1-5, with D possibly being TRBD1 (5 bases). Trimming stripped 1 base from V and 1 base from J, with 11 bases between. Germline values: CDR1 DFQATT, CDR2 SNEGSKA (reference sequence). The CDR3 contains 15 residues.

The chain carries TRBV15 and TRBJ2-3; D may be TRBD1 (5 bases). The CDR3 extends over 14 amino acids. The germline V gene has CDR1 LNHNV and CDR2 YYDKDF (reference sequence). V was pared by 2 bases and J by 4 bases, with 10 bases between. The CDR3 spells CATSRSGSADTQYF. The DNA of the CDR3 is TGTGCCACCAGCAGATCAGGGTCCGCAGATACGCAGTATTTT. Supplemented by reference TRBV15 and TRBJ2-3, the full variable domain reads DAMVIQNPRYQVTQFGKPVTLSCSQTLNHNVMYWYQQKSSQAPKLLFHYYDKDFNNEADTPDNFQSRRPNTSFCFLDIRSPGLGDTAMYLCATSRSGSADTQYFGPGTRLTVL.

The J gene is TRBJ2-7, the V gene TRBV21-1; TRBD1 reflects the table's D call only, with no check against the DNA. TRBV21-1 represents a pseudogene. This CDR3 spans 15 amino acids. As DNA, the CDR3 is TGTGCCAGCAGCATACAGGTGGAGATCGCCTACGAGCAGTACTTC. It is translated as CASSIQVEIAYEQYF.

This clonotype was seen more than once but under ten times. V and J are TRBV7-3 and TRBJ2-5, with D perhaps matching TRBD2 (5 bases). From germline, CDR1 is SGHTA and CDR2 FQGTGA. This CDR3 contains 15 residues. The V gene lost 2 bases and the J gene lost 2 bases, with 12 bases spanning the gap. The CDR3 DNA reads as TGTGCCAGCAGCTTAGGTCCGGGAAAACAAGAGACCCAGTACTTC. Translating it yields CASSLGPGKQETQYF.

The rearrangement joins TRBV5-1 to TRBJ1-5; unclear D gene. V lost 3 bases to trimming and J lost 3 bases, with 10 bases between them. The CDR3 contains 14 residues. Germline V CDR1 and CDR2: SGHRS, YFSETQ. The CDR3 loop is CASSSGANNQPQHF. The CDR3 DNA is TGCGCCAGCAGCTCGGGAGCAAACAATCAGCCCCAGCATTTT. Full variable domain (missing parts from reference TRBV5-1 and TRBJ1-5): KAGVTQTPRYLIKTRGQQVTLSCSPISGHRSVSWYQQTPGQGLQFLFEYFSETQRNKGNFPGRFSGRQFSNSRSEMNVSTLELGDSALYLCASSSGANNQPQHFGDGTRLSIL.

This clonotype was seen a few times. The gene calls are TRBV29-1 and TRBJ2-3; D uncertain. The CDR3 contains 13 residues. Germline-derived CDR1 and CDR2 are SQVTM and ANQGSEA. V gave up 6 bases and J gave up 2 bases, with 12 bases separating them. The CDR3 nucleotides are TGCAGCGTACGGAGCCAGTCCACAGATACGCAGTATTTT. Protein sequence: CSVRSQSTDTQYF.

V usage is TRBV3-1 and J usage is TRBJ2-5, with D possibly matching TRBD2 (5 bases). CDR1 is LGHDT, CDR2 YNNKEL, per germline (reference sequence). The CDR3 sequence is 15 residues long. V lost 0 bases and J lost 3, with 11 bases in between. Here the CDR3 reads CASSQDAGSEETQYF. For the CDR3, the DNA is TGTGCCAGCAGCCAAGACGCGGGTTCCGAAGAGACCCAGTACTTC.

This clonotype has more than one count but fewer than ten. The CDR3 nucleotides are TGTGCCAGCATTGTCGTAGGAAACACTGAAGCTTTCTTT. Its translation is CASIVVGNTEAFF. The chain has TRBV7-9 and TRBJ1-1; no clear D gene. The CDR3 has 13 amino acids. The germline V gene has CDR1 SEHNR and CDR2 FQNEAQ (reference sequence). V was pared by 7 bases and J by 2 bases, with 11 bases between.

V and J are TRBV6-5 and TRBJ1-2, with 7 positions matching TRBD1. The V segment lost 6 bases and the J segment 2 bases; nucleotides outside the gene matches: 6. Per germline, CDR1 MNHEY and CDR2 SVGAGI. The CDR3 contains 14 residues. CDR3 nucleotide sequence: TGTGCCAGCAGACAGACACAGGGGAACTATGGCTACACCTTC. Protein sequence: CASRQTQGNYGYTF.

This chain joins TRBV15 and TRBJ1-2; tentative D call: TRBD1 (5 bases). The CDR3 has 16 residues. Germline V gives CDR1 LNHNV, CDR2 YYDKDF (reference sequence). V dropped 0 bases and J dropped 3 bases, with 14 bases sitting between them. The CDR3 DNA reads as TGTGCCACCAGCAGAGATAAAGCGGTGGGGGACTATGGCTACACCTTC. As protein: CATSRDKAVGDYGYTF.

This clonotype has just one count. The CDR3 here is CAISERGRVLYGYTF. The CDR3 DNA follows: TGTGCCATCAGTGAGCGGGGAAGGGTGCTCTATGGCTACACCTTC. The chain is built from TRBV10-3 and TRBJ1-2; D unresolved. V shed 2 bases and J shed 4 bases, with 14 bases lying between them. The CDR3 covers 15 residues. Germline CDR1 and CDR2: ENHRY and SYGVKD.